The entry below describes one TCR beta chain. Sequencing used immunoSEQ multiplex PCR; TCRdb keeps in-frame clones, though not all of them. Here the sample spans over 400,000 clones, 81% being singletons. Germline assignment: CDR1 SGDLS and CDR2 YYNGEE. J was trimmed by 7 bases and V by 0 bases; bases with no gene match: 7. The CDR3 consists of 16 residues. This sample was included in a study of shared clonotypes between healthy human individuals. Input material: PBMCs. The sequence was collected from a woman between 40 and 55 years old in good health. Some clones in this sample may be carry-over from other donors' samples. This chain links TRBV9 with TRBJ2-2, with TRBD2 matching 9 bases. The CDR3 is CASSVETTSGLGELFF. In DNA, the CDR3 is TGTGCCAGCAGCGTAGAGACGACTAGCGGTCTCGGGGAGCTGTTTTTT. The full variable domain, in which reference TRBV9 and TRBJ2-2 provide the parts outside the CDR3, is DSGVTQTPKHLITATGQRVTLRCSPRSGDLSVYWYQQSLDQGLQFLIQYYNGEERAKGNILERFSAQQFPDLHSELNLSSLELGDSALYFCASSVETTSGLGELFFGEGSRLTVL.